This T cell receptor beta chain came from a study of CD8+ T cells in alopecia areata. Overall study: Treatment comprised oral tofacitinib, 5 to 10 mg twice daily, in treated patients. Study-wide results and caveats: With patients, TCR sharing proved less clear than in mice, a difference possibly related to HLA. Alopecia totalis/universalis scalp especially showed more expanded CD8+ clones than normal scalp.

Sorting of CD4+ and CD8+ T cells was performed on PBMCs. A note on this clone: Its antigen is not known.

Once RNA had been extracted, it was reverse transcribed into cDNA to act as the sequencing template. TCRdb's copy holds only in-frame clones and misses some; the assay was immunoSEQ multiplex PCR. Of some 51,000 clones listed, about 96% are singletons. The CDR3 covers 14 residues. V shed 1 base and J shed 1 base, with 7 bases lying between them. CDR1 and CDR2 (germline): SGHTA, FQGNSA. The origin of this receptor is a human donor with alopecia areata. The source was CD8+ T cells sorted from blood, collected at week 0. The chain joins TRBV7-2 to TRBJ2-5; no firm D call. Written as DNA, the CDR3 is TGTGCCAGCAGCTTAGGACACCTCCAAGAGACCCAGTACTTC. Translation: CASSLGHLQETQYF. The complete variable domain, with remaining parts taken from reference TRBV7-2 and TRBJ2-5, reads GAGVSQSPSNKVTEKGKDVELRCDPISGHTALYWYRQSLGQGLEFLIYFQGNSAPDKSGLPSDRFSAERTGGSVSTLTIQRTQQEDSAVYLCASSLGHLQETQYFGPGTRLLVL.